A single T cell receptor (beta chain) is shown here with its context. Sequencing used immunoSEQ multiplex PCR; TCRdb keeps in-frame clones, though not all of them. This table has about 130,000 clones, 75% to 95% appearing once. This entry is derived from a study of control samples from healthy donors and cancer patients. The material sequenced was blood. This receptor was taken from a man between 18 and 35 years old in good health.

The DNA of the CDR3 is TGTGCCAGCAGCCAAGATGGGCAGTCTAACTATGGCTACACCTTC. Translation: CASSQDGQSNYGYTF. The rearrangement uses TRBV3-1 (or the pseudogene TRBV3-2) and TRBJ1-2; unclear D gene. V gave up 0 bases and J gave up 0 bases, with 8 bases separating them. In germline, CDR1 is LGHDT, CDR2 YNNKEL (reference sequence). This CDR3 comprises 15 residues.